These 26 T cell receptor beta chains were all obtained from the same sample, sequenced in a study of vaccination effects on CD4 cells after COVID-19. Sequenced by immunoSEQ multiplex PCR; TCRdb stores in-frame clones only, minus some. The sample holds tens of thousands of clones, over 55% seen once. CD4+ T cells specific for antigen were expanded with viral peptide pools by the ViraFEST assay before sequencing. At the end of more than 8 days of culture, CD4+ T cells were isolated. Nucleocapsid antibodies were negative in the vaccine recipients, who had never had SARS-CoV-2 infection. These TCRs' antigens remain unknown. Material: CD4+ T cells from PBMCs cultured with HCoV-OC43 spike peptides, obtained before COVID-19 vaccination. Subset of the sample: HCoV-OC43 spike overlapping peptide pool stimulation. Receptor source: a human donor who received a COVID-19 vaccine.

This chain uses TRBV11-2 with TRBJ2-6, with 7 bases that match TRBD1. V lost 1 base, J lost 0 bases, and 6 bases stayed unmatched. Germline V lookup: CDR1 SGHAT, CDR2 FQNNGV. The CDR3 contains 18 residues. CDR3 region: CASSLVFRGSSGANVLTF. Here the CDR3 DNA reads TGTGCCAGCAGCTTAGTTTTCAGGGGGAGCTCTGGGGCCAACGTCCTGACTTTC.

V gene TRBV19 combines with J gene TRBJ2-1, with TRBD1 matching 8 bases. Trimming cost V 5 bases and J 7 bases; bases outside gene matches: 10. The CDR3 length is 15 residues. CDR1 is LNHDA and CDR2 is SQIVND in the germline V gene (reference sequence). The CDR3 region is CASSSRDRRGNEQFF. CDR3 coding DNA: TGTGCCAGTAGTTCCAGGGACAGGCGCGGTAATGAGCAGTTCTTC.

The rearrangement uses TRBV4-1 and TRBJ1-6; D gene uncertain. CDR1 and CDR2 (germline): MGHRA, YSYEKL. V was trimmed by 4 bases and J by 5 bases, leaving 15 bases between them. The CDR3 runs 16 residues. CDR3 DNA sequence: TGCGCCAGCAGCCTTCTGGGCGACGGAGATAATTCACCCCTCCACTTT. This encodes CASSLLGDGDNSPLHF.

The sample holds a few counts of this clone. The chain couples TRBV2 to TRBJ1-3; D call uncertain. Deletions cut 6 bases from V and 3 bases from J, with 6 bases between. The germline gives CDR1 SNHLY, CDR2 FYNNEI. The CDR3 is 12 residues long. The CDR3 DNA reads TGTGCCAGCAGAGACAATGGAAACACCATATATTTT. As protein: CASRDNGNTIYF. Looking up the rest from reference TRBV2 and TRBJ1-3 gives the full variable domain: EPEVTQTPSHQVTQMGQEVILRCVPISNHLYFYWYRQILGQKVEFLVSFYNNEISEKSEIFDDQFSVERPDGSNFTLKIRSTKLEDSAMYFCASRDNGNTIYFGEGSWLTVV.

The chain links TRBV4-1 to TRBJ2-6; 7 bases agree with TRBD1. The CDR3 is made up of 17 amino acids. The germline V gene encodes CDR1 MGHRA and CDR2 YSYEKL. V lost 2 bases and J lost 3; bases outside the gene matches: 7. The CDR3 loop is CASSQPDRAGGANVLTF. The CDR3 coding sequence is TGCGCCAGCAGCCAACCCGACAGGGCGGGTGGGGCCAACGTCCTGACTTTC.

This chain joins TRBV11-2 and TRBJ2-3, with D unresolved. V lost 5 bases to trimming and J lost 0 bases, with 3 bases between them. This CDR3 is built from 12 residues. The germline CDR1 and CDR2 sequences are SGHAT and FQNNGV. CDR3 nucleotide sequence: TGTGCCAGCAGCCCCAGCACAGATACGCAGTATTTT. This gives the protein CASSPSTDTQYF.

The J gene is TRBJ2-7, the V gene TRBV15, with TRBD1 as a possible D gene (5 bases). V lost 4 bases and J lost 5, with 12 bases in between. The CDR3 consists of 13 residues. Germline-derived CDR1 and CDR2 are LNHNV and YYDKDF (reference sequence). The CDR3 reads CATSTIPRDEQYF. Here the CDR3 DNA reads TGTGCCACCAGCACCATTCCCAGGGACGAGCAGTACTTC. Full variable domain (remainder filled in from reference TRBV15 and TRBJ2-7): DAMVIQNPRYQVTQFGKPVTLSCSQTLNHNVMYWYQQKSSQAPKLLFHYYDKDFNNEADTPDNFQSRRPNTSFCFLDIRSPGLGDTAMYLCATSTIPRDEQYFGPGTRLTVT.

The V call is TRBV6-6, the J call TRBJ2-2, with TRBD2 identical over 7 bases. CDR3 length: 13 amino acids. After removal of 7 bases from V and 5 bases from J, the junction contained 4 bases not matched to a gene. Germline V gives CDR1 MNHNY, CDR2 SVGAGI (reference sequence). CDR3 protein: CASNNGRTGELFF. As DNA, the CDR3 is TGTGCCAGCAATAACGGGAGGACCGGGGAGCTGTTTTTT.

This chain connects TRBV10-3 to TRBJ2-1, with 8 bases lining up with TRBD2. The length of the CDR3 is 17 residues. From germline, CDR1 is ENHRY and CDR2 SYGVKD. V lost 8 bases and J lost 7; bases outside the gene matches: 19. The CDR3: CAIGGTHYGGVQNEQFF. The CDR3 nucleotides are TGTGCCATCGGGGGGACCCACTACGGGGGGGTGCAAAATGAGCAGTTCTTC.

Only one count was recorded for this clone. The genes are TRBV19 and TRBJ2-1, with TRBD2 identical over 10 bases. The trim removed 4 bases at V and 6 bases at J, leaving 6 bases unmatched. CDR1 and CDR2 (germline): LNHDA, SQIVND (reference sequence). This CDR3 spans 15 amino acids. CDR3 DNA: TGTGCCAGTAGTACTTCTAGCGGGAGATTCAATGAGCAGTTCTTC. It yields the protein CASSTSSGRFNEQFF.

The rearrangement joins TRBV10-1 to TRBJ2-5, with D tentatively TRBD2 (5 bases). The CDR3 has 16 residues. The germline V gene has CDR1 WNHNN and CDR2 SYGVQD (reference sequence). With 0 bases removed from V and 4 bases from J, the gap between germline ends came to 15 bases. The CDR3 here is CASSESTFGVRETQYF. In DNA, the CDR3 is TGCGCCAGCAGTGAGTCGACCTTCGGGGTCAGAGAGACCCAGTACTTC.

This clone showed up just once. V usage is TRBV3-1 (or the pseudogene TRBV3-2) and J usage is TRBJ1-4; maybe TRBD1 (5 bases). CDR1 LGHDT and CDR2 YNNKEL come from the germline V gene (reference sequence). Deletions cut 5 bases from V and 4 bases from J, with 14 bases between. This CDR3 comprises 15 residues. This CDR3 is CASSNRDLFNEKLFF. Here the CDR3 DNA reads TGTGCCAGCAGCAACCGGGACCTCTTTAATGAAAAACTGTTTTTT.

Only a few counts were recorded for this clone. The chain links TRBV20-1 to TRBJ1-2; D is undetermined. The V gene lost 1 base and the J gene lost 8 bases, with 8 bases spanning the gap. CDR3 length: 11 amino acids. Germline V CDR1 and CDR2: DFQATT, SNEGSKA (reference sequence). CDR3 sequence (DNA): TGCAGTGCTAGAGCGGGGTACGGCTACACCTTC. As protein: CSARAGYGYTF.

The chain is built from TRBV7-2 and TRBJ1-2; 7 positions match TRBD1. Germline CDR1 reads SGHTA; CDR2 reads FQGNSA. The CDR3 covers 14 residues. With 6 bases clipped from V and 5 bases from J, the junction kept 9 bases outside the gene matches. The CDR3 bases are TGTGCCAGCAGGGCAAGGACAGGATTTTATGGCTACACCTTC. Encoded protein: CASRARTGFYGYTF.

This clone was counted a few times. The chain uses TRBV3-1 (or the pseudogene TRBV3-2) and TRBJ2-1, with TRBD1 as a possible D gene (5 bases). From germline, CDR1 is LGHDT and CDR2 YNNKEL (reference sequence). The ends were cut back, 4 bases at V and 4 bases at J, with 17 bases in the middle. There are 16 residues in the CDR3. The CDR3 DNA follows: TGTGCCAGCAGCCCCGGGCCAGGGCCGCAATACAATGAGCAGTTCTTC. Translation: CASSPGPGPQYNEQFF.

The V gene is TRBV6-5, the J gene TRBJ2-3; tentative D call: TRBD2 (5 bases). Trimming took 0 bases from V and 3 from J, leaving 13 bases between them. From germline, CDR1 is MNHEY and CDR2 SVGAGI. This CDR3 contains 16 residues. This CDR3 is CASSYSIYGSTDTQYF. In DNA, the CDR3 is TGTGCCAGCAGTTACTCGATATATGGGAGTACAGATACGCAGTATTTT.

This chain connects TRBV6-5 to TRBJ1-1, with D tentatively TRBD1 (5 bases). V was shortened by 0 bases and J by 1 base, with 12 bases between the two germline ends. Germline CDR1 reads MNHEY; CDR2 reads SVGAGI. This CDR3 comprises 16 residues. The CDR3 DNA sequence: TGTGCCAGCAGTTACTCGCCGACAGTGCAGAACACTGAAGCTTTCTTT. It encodes CASSYSPTVQNTEAFF.

This clone was seen only a few times. This rearrangement joins TRBV2 to TRBJ2-2; D possibly corresponds to TRBD2 (6 bases). V gave up 6 bases and J gave up 1 base, with 12 bases separating them. The germline CDR1 and CDR2 sequences are SNHLY and FYNNEI. The CDR3 has 15 amino acids. CDR3 residues: CASRPGTGNTGELFF. For the CDR3, the DNA is TGTGCCAGCAGGCCCGGGACTGGGAACACCGGGGAGCTGTTTTTT.

This clone occurred a few times. This sequence joins TRBV7-2 and TRBJ2-2, with TRBD1 matching over 8 bases. Germline lookup yields CDR1 SGHTA and CDR2 FQGNSA. This CDR3 spans 15 amino acids. V lost 3 bases and J lost 6; bases outside the gene matches: 6. CDR3 residues: CASSLSQGASGELFF. The CDR3 DNA is TGTGCCAGCAGCTTGTCTCAGGGGGCGTCCGGGGAGCTGTTTTTT. Full variable domain (missing parts from reference TRBV7-2 and TRBJ2-2): GAGVSQSPSNKVTEKGKDVELRCDPISGHTALYWYRQSLGQGLEFLIYFQGNSAPDKSGLPSDRFSAERTGGSVSTLTIQRTQQEDSAVYLCASSLSQGASGELFFGEGSRLTVL.

V is TRBV5-1 and J is TRBJ1-2; 8 positions match TRBD1. There are 16 residues in the CDR3. Trimming at V came to 0 bases and at J to 8 bases, leaving 12 bases not matched to a gene. Germline V CDR1 and CDR2: SGHRS, YFSETQ. CDR3 protein: CASSLAQGQAIGGYTF. CDR3 in DNA: TGCGCCAGCAGCTTGGCACAGGGACAGGCTATAGGCGGCTACACCTTC.

J is TRBJ1-2 and V is TRBV6-6; unclear D gene. The CDR3 runs to 12 residues. V was cut by 5 bases and J by 7 bases, with 11 bases left in between. Germline CDR1 is MNHNY and CDR2 is SVGAGI (reference sequence). CDR3 DNA: TGTGCCAGCAGTCCGATAAGAGGTGGCTACACCTTC. This codes for CASSPIRGGYTF.

The J gene is TRBJ1-4, the V gene TRBV5-4, with D maybe TRBD1 (5 bases). Germline assignment: CDR1 SGHNT and CDR2 YYREEE (reference sequence). V dropped 4 bases and J dropped 4 bases, with 14 bases sitting between them. The CDR3 has 15 residues. For the CDR3, the DNA is TGTGCCAGCAGCGAAAGACAGTTCAGTAATGAAAAACTGTTTTTT. It yields the protein CASSERQFSNEKLFF.

This clone was picked up a small number of times. This rearrangement joins TRBV4-1 to TRBJ1-4; a possible D gene is TRBD1 (5 bases). Trimming pared 9 bases from V and 4 bases from J, leaving 24 bases between. The germline V gene has CDR1 MGHRA and CDR2 YSYEKL. This CDR3 spans 17 amino acids. The CDR3 bases are TGCGCCAGACCCGGAGCTGTAGGGGTTGGGGATAATGAAAAACTGTTTTTT. It codes for CARPGAVGVGDNEKLFF.

CDR3 loop: CASSPRRDKETQYF. The CDR3 DNA follows: TGTGCCAGCAGTCCTCGAAGGGATAAAGAGACCCAGTACTTC. V gene TRBV27 combines with J gene TRBJ2-5; D gene unclear. The V end lost 5 bases, the J end lost 3 bases, and 13 bases lay between the germline ends. The CDR3 runs 14 residues. Germline V gene lookup returns CDR1 MNHEY and CDR2 SMNVEV (reference sequence).

This clone has only a few counts. The rearrangement links TRBV7-2 to TRBJ2-1, with D uncertain. The V gene lost 5 bases and the J gene lost 6 bases, with 8 bases spanning the gap. Germline V lookup: CDR1 SGHTA, CDR2 FQGNSA. This CDR3 spans 12 amino acids. CDR3 region: CASSRYANEQFF. Here the CDR3 DNA reads TGTGCCAGCAGCCGATACGCCAATGAGCAGTTCTTC.

This clone was found a few times. The genes are TRBV6-5 and TRBJ1-1; no clear D. Trimming pared 8 bases from V and 8 bases from J, leaving 12 bases between. This CDR3 is 11 amino acids long. Germline V gives CDR1 MNHEY, CDR2 SVGAGI. In nucleotides, the CDR3 is TGTGCCAGCGTCTCTGAGAGAGAAGCTTTCTTT. It specifies CASVSEREAFF.